One and the same sample provided the 20 T cell receptor beta chains below, sequenced in a study of blood T cell repertoires in COVID-19. The protocol was immunoSEQ multiplex PCR, while the TCRdb copy is restricted to in-frame clones and leaves out a portion. The sample lists roughly 66,000 clones, about 90% seen once, with around 13% in the top ten. Source material: peripheral blood. These receptors all come from a human donor with active COVID-19. The donor label of this sample is uncertain.

The rearrangement uses TRBV11-2 and TRBJ2-7; the D is unclear. Germline CDR1 SGHAT, CDR2 FQNNGV. V was cut by 0 bases and J by 3 bases, with 12 bases left in between. The CDR3 is 15 amino acids. Written as DNA, the CDR3 is TGTGCCAGCAGCTTAGATCCGGTTGGAGTCTACGAGCAGTACTTC. This sequence encodes CASSLDPVGVYEQYF.

V gene TRBV4-3 combines with J gene TRBJ1-1; possible D gene TRBD1, 5 bases. This CDR3 is 13 amino acids long. Trimming left V 2 bases short and J 4 bases short, with 8 bases between. Germline V gives CDR1 LGHNA, CDR2 YSLEER. CDR3 nucleotide sequence: TGCGCCAGCAGCCAAACAGGTACCACTGAAGCTTTCTTT. Translated: CASSQTGTTEAFF.

The chain joins TRBV28 to TRBJ2-1; 7 bases align to TRBD1. The CDR3 covers 15 residues. The germline V gene has CDR1 MDHEN and CDR2 SYDVKM. Trimming took 3 bases from V and 2 from J; bases not matched to a gene: 4. In nucleotides, the CDR3 is TGTGCCAGCAGTTTTGGACAGGCCGCCTACAATGAGCAGTTCTTC. It codes for CASSFGQAAYNEQFF.

This CDR3 reads CASSSNSGSYNEQFF. CDR3 sequence (DNA): TGCGCCAGCAGCTCTAATAGCGGTTCCTACAATGAGCAGTTCTTC. The chain has TRBV5-1 and TRBJ2-1; a possible D gene is TRBD2 (6 bases). The CDR3 covers 15 residues. Germline-derived CDR1 and CDR2 are SGHRS and YFSETQ. Between the trimmed V and J ends, which lost 3 bases and 1 base, there was a span of 11 bases.

V usage is TRBV12-3 or TRBV12-4 and J usage is TRBJ2-3; D unclear. The CDR3 loop spans 13 amino acids. V was trimmed by 6 bases and J by 2 bases, leaving 9 bases between them. In DNA, the CDR3 is TGTGCCAGCAGCAACAGACACACAGATACGCAGTATTTT. Its translation is CASSNRHTDTQYF.

V usage is TRBV4-3 and J usage is TRBJ2-3; 16 nucleotides match TRBD2. Germline values: CDR1 LGHNA, CDR2 YSLEER. CDR3 length: 18 residues. After removal of 4 bases from V and 1 base from J, the junction contained 5 bases not matched to a gene. CDR3 region: CASSPGLAGGPGTDTQYF. The CDR3 DNA reads as TGCGCCAGCAGCCCGGGACTAGCGGGAGGGCCGGGCACAGATACGCAGTATTTT.

The V and J genes are TRBV10-3 and TRBJ2-3, with a weak D call TRBD2 (6 bases). Germline CDR1 is ENHRY and CDR2 is SYGVKD. The V and J ends lost 5 bases and 3 bases respectively, with 18 bases between them. This CDR3 is 16 amino acids long. The CDR3 DNA reads as TGTGCCATCAGTCCGGCGGGGCGGGATGTAACAGATACGCAGTATTTT. Protein product: CAISPAGRDVTDTQYF.

The J gene is TRBJ2-1, the V gene TRBV6-2 or TRBV6-3, with 11 bases that match TRBD2. The J segment lost 2 bases and the V segment lost 2 bases, leaving 8 bases of the junction unmatched. The CDR3 spans 18 residues. Germline V gene lookup returns CDR1 MNHEY and CDR2 SVGEGT. DNA of the CDR3: TGTGCCAGCAGTTACAGCCCGGCTAGCGGGAGGACCTACAATGAGCAGTTCTTC. Amino acid sequence: CASSYSPASGRTYNEQFF.

This clone was recorded once. J is TRBJ2-3 and V is TRBV9, with 10 bases fitting TRBD1. CDR1 is SGDLS, CDR2 YYNGEE, per germline. This CDR3 contains 16 residues. Trimming cost V 8 bases and J 3 bases; bases outside gene matches: 12. The CDR3 region has the DNA TGTGCCAGGGCCCCCGGCGCGGGACAGGGGACAGATACGCAGTATTTT. It codes for CARAPGAGQGTDTQYF. The whole variable domain, filled in from reference TRBV9 and TRBJ2-3, reads DSGVTQTPKHLITATGQRVTLRCSPRSGDLSVYWYQQSLDQGLQFLIQYYNGEERAKGNILERFSAQQFPDLHSELNLSSLELGDSALYFCARAPGAGQGTDTQYFGPGTRLTVL.

The chain carries TRBV10-1 and TRBJ2-7; a possible D gene is TRBD1 (6 bases). This CDR3 is built from 14 residues. V dropped 3 bases and J dropped 4 bases, with 13 bases sitting between them. The V gene's germline CDR1 is WNHNN and CDR2 SYGVQD (reference sequence). The CDR3 bases are TGCGCCAGCAGTGAATCTGGGGGCAGTTACGAGCAGTACTTC. It encodes CASSESGGSYEQYF.

The V gene is TRBV11-3, the J gene TRBJ2-1; 8 nucleotides align to TRBD2. Germline V lookup: CDR1 SGHNT, CDR2 YENEEA. J lost 7 bases, V lost 3 bases, and 5 bases had no gene match. The CDR3 spans 14 residues. CDR3 protein: CASSFKREMNEQFF. The CDR3 DNA follows: TGTGCCAGCAGCTTCAAGCGGGAGATGAATGAGCAGTTCTTC.

The chain couples TRBV6-6 to TRBJ1-1; no clear D. The CDR3 runs to 12 residues. Germline loops: CDR1 MNHNY, CDR2 SVGAGI (reference sequence). V lost 7 bases and J 7 bases, leaving 13 bases between the germline ends. The CDR3 nucleotides read TGTGCCAGCACCCCCAATAAGCTTGAAGCTTTCTTT. Residues: CASTPNKLEAFF.

This clone occurred a few times. The DNA of the CDR3 is TGTGCCAGCAGTTTATCGACAGGCTCCTACAATGAGCAGTTCTTC. Its translation is CASSLSTGSYNEQFF. The rearrangement joins TRBV27 to TRBJ2-1, with D maybe TRBD1 (6 bases). Trimming cost V 0 bases and J 0 bases, with 6 bases left between them. The germline CDR1 and CDR2 sequences are MNHEY and SMNVEV (reference sequence). This CDR3 region has 15 residues.

The genes are TRBV9 and TRBJ2-7; 9 positions agree with TRBD2. The CDR3 runs to 15 residues. Germline V gene sequence: CDR1 SGDLS, CDR2 YYNGEE. The J segment lost 2 bases and the V segment lost 4 bases, leaving 7 bases of the junction unmatched. Here the CDR3 DNA reads TGTGCCAGCAGCCCTCAAGCGGGAGGCGCCTACGAGCAGTACTTC. Encoded protein: CASSPQAGGAYEQYF.

This sequence joins TRBV15 and TRBJ2-3, with a weak D call TRBD2 (5 bases). The CDR3 consists of 16 residues. Trimming removed 0 bases at V and 3 bases at J, with 13 bases between. Germline V lookup: CDR1 LNHNV, CDR2 YYDKDF (reference sequence). DNA for the CDR3: TGTGCCACCAGCAGAGATCAAGCACGGGGAACAGATACGCAGTATTTT. Protein sequence: CATSRDQARGTDTQYF.

The V gene is TRBV9, the J gene TRBJ2-5; D gene unclear. The CDR3 contains 14 residues. V was cut by 4 bases and J by 1 base, with 11 bases left in between. The germline V gene encodes CDR1 SGDLS and CDR2 YYNGEE. CDR3 sequence (DNA): TGTGCCAGCAGCCCCGGAGCCGTCCAAGAGACCCAGTACTTC. Residues: CASSPGAVQETQYF.

In this sample, this clone turned up once. The chain links TRBV10-3 to TRBJ1-1; 9 bases are a match to TRBD1. CDR1 ENHRY and CDR2 SYGVKD come from the germline V gene. V lost 7 bases and J lost 3; bases outside the gene matches: 3. The CDR3 totals 13 residues. Written as DNA, the CDR3 is TGTGCCATCACACAGGGGGCTGACACTGAAGCTTTCTTT. Translated, it gives CAITQGADTEAFF.

In this sample, this clone turned up once. The same CDR3 arises from other DNA sequences in this sample as well. The rearrangement links TRBV9 to TRBJ2-3; 8 bases map to TRBD2. Germline assignment: CDR1 SGDLS and CDR2 YYNGEE. With 3 bases clipped from V and 0 bases from J, the junction kept 3 bases outside the gene matches. This CDR3 has 15 amino acids. CDR3 nucleotides: TGTGCCAGCAGCGCCACTAGCGGCAGCACAGATACGCAGTATTTT. It specifies CASSATSGSTDTQYF.

V and J are TRBV28 and TRBJ1-4; tentative D call: TRBD1 (5 bases). The CDR3 is made up of 15 amino acids. V lost 6 bases to trimming and J lost 2 bases, with 13 bases between them. Germline V gene sequence: CDR1 MDHEN, CDR2 SYDVKM. The CDR3 protein is CASSSGSATNEKLFF. The DNA for the CDR3 is TGTGCCAGCAGCTCAGGGTCGGCGACTAATGAAAAACTGTTTTTT.

The genes are TRBV3-1 (or the pseudogene TRBV3-2) and TRBJ1-5, with D possibly matching TRBD1 (6 bases). The germline V and J ends were trimmed by 1 base and 4 bases, with 11 bases remaining between them. The germline V gene has CDR1 LGHDT and CDR2 YNNKEL (reference sequence). This CDR3 is built from 15 residues. The CDR3 DNA sequence: TGTGCCAGCAGCCAAGGGGGGGGCTCGAATCAGCCCCAGCATTTT. Amino acid sequence: CASSQGGGSNQPQHF.